This section outlines one TCR beta chain sequence together with its context. Per germline, CDR1 MDHEN and CDR2 SYDVKM. This CDR3 contains 14 residues. The V and J ends lost 9 bases and 10 bases respectively, with 24 bases between them. Sample-barcoded 5' priming and a J-beta primer mix drove a second PCR of about 6 to 12 cycles. Using its own MiXCR run on the 5' RACE reads, TCRdb lists one record per CDR3 protein. The data hold around 1,000,000 distinct CDR3 sequences, with about 25% observed a single time. This sample is drawn from a study of blood T cells in healthy people across ages. This same sample was also part of a study on T cells of mothers and their children.

The specimen was blood. This receptor was taken from a girl aged 2-10 years in good health. The chain couples TRBV28 to TRBJ2-5; a weak D match, TRBD2 (7 bases). CDR3 bases: TGTGCCAGTGGGGGGGACCCAAATAGCAGGGGCCAGTACTTC. Translated: CASGGDPNSRGQYF.